Listed here are 2 T cell receptor beta chains from one sample, sequenced in a study of T cell repertoires in cytomegalovirus infection. Each CDR3 protein gets one entry after TCRdb re-called the reads with MiXCR. The sample carries more than 200,000 distinct CDR3 sequences, approximately 10% recorded once. The sample was PBMCs. The receptor set was obtained from a human donor in good health (CMV status not recorded). Some clones in this sample may be carry-over from other donors' samples.

There are many counts of this clonotype. The V gene is TRBV6-2 or TRBV6-3, the J gene TRBJ2-1; 8 bases fit TRBD2. This CDR3 has 14 amino acids. Germline CDR1 MNHEY, CDR2 SVGEGT. V lost 3 bases, J lost 10 bases, and 8 bases stayed unmatched. Written as DNA, the CDR3 is TGTGCCAGCAGTTATTCCGGACTAGCTGTCGAGCAGTTCTTC. Amino acid sequence: CASSYSGLAVEQFF.

Remarks on this clonotype: Being one base from a much bigger clone, this may be a read error. The rearrangement uses TRBV11-3 and TRBJ1-2; a possible D gene is TRBD1 (5 bases). This CDR3 comprises 12 residues. Germline assignment: CDR1 SGHNT and CDR2 YENEEA. CDR3 protein: CASSQTAYGYIF. CDR3 nucleotides: TGTGCCAGCAGCCAGACAGCCTATGGCTACATCTTC.